One and the same sample provided the 19 T cell receptor beta chains below, sequenced in a study of shared clonotypes between healthy human individuals. Measured with immunoSEQ multiplex PCR; TCRdb has only the in-frame clones, and not every one. Of roughly 2.5 million clones in the sample, more than 90% are singletons; the top ten hold 0.13% to 0.15%. Sequencing was performed on naive CD4+ T cells sorted from blood. Subset specified: CD45RA+ positively selected. These receptor sequences come from a man between 18 and 35 years old in good health.

This rearrangement joins TRBV10-3 to TRBJ1-5; D unclear. Germline loops: CDR1 ENHRY, CDR2 SYGVKD. This CDR3 spans 15 amino acids. V shed 0 bases and J shed 2 bases, with 8 bases lying between them. The chain's CDR3 is CAISESWIGNQPQHF. CDR3 sequence (DNA): TGTGCCATCAGTGAGTCATGGATCGGCAATCAGCCCCAGCATTTT.

The V call is TRBV10-2, the J call TRBJ2-2; D is uncertain. CDR3 length equals 12 residues. Trimming shortened V by 6 bases and J by 2 bases, and 4 bases separated the two germline ends. CDR1 is WSHSY, CDR2 SAAADI, per germline. The CDR3: CASRDNTGELFF. The CDR3, as DNA: TGCGCCAGCAGGGACAACACCGGGGAGCTGTTTTTT.

This clone was observed a handful of times. The V gene is TRBV6-5, the J gene TRBJ2-7, with 9 bases identical to TRBD2. Germline V gene sequence: CDR1 MNHEY, CDR2 SVGAGI. The CDR3 runs to 14 residues. With 6 bases clipped from V and 2 bases from J, the junction kept 5 bases outside the gene matches. CDR3 loop: CASSLAGAPYEQYF. The CDR3 nucleotides are TGTGCCAGCAGCTTAGCGGGAGCCCCCTACGAGCAGTACTTC.

J is TRBJ2-2 and V is TRBV5-6, with TRBD2 matching over 8 bases. This CDR3 is built from 16 residues. Germline loops: CDR1 SGHDT, CDR2 YYEEEE. V shed 4 bases and J 5 bases; nucleotides not matched to a gene: 10. The CDR3 region has the DNA TGTGCCAGCAGCCCGGCTTCGGGGGGGATTACCGGGGAGCTGTTTTTT. Encoded protein: CASSPASGGITGELFF.

J is TRBJ1-5 and V is TRBV7-9; a weak D match, TRBD1 (5 bases). Germline assignment: CDR1 SEHNR and CDR2 FQNEAQ (reference sequence). There are 15 residues in the CDR3. The V and J ends lost 3 bases and 6 bases respectively, with 15 bases between them. The CDR3 sequence is CASSLSEGHSQPQHF. CDR3 bases: TGTGCCAGCAGCTTGTCGGAGGGGCATAGTCAGCCCCAGCATTTT.

The chain recombines TRBV7-2 with TRBJ2-7; 7 bases fit TRBD1. This CDR3 has 13 residues. Germline V gene data show CDR1 as SGHTA and CDR2 as FQGNSA. V dropped 5 bases and J dropped 7; count of bases not matched to a gene: 8. The CDR3 DNA follows: TGTGCCAGCAGCGCCACAGGGGTCGCAGAGCAGTACTTC. As protein: CASSATGVAEQYF.

This rearrangement joins TRBV18 to TRBJ1-4; possibly TRBD1 for D (5 bases). The CDR3 runs to 14 residues. V gave up 3 bases and J gave up 8 bases, with 13 bases separating them. Per germline, CDR1 KGHSH and CDR2 LQKENI. The CDR3 DNA follows: TGTGCCAGCTCACCTCCCCAGGGAAGGGAAAAACTGTTTTTT. Amino acids: CASSPPQGREKLFF.

This clone was counted a single time. This chain links TRBV29-1 with TRBJ1-2, with D possibly being TRBD1 (5 bases). CDR3 size: 12 residues. The germline V gene encodes CDR1 SQVTM and CDR2 ANQGSEA. The ends were cut back, 2 bases at V and 8 bases at J, with 12 bases in the middle. The CDR3 nucleotides are TGCAGCGTTGAAAAGGGGTCGGGCGGCTACACCTTC. Its protein is CSVEKGSGGYTF.

The V call is TRBV6-1, the J call TRBJ1-1, with a tentative D call TRBD1 (6 bases). V gave up 6 bases and J gave up 10 bases, with 21 bases separating them. Germline values: CDR1 MNHNS, CDR2 SASEGT. The CDR3 sequence is 14 residues long. The CDR3: CASRADSEVGGAFF. CDR3 nucleotides: TGTGCCAGCAGGGCGGACAGCGAAGTTGGGGGAGCTTTCTTT.

V and J are TRBV18 and TRBJ1-2; TRBD1 is a possible D gene (6 bases). Trimming took off 6 bases at V and 4 bases at J, with 21 bases between the two ends. Germline CDR1 is KGHSH and CDR2 is LQKENI. The CDR3 extends over 16 amino acids. CDR3 protein: CASSGPEQGHGYGYTF. The CDR3 DNA reads TGTGCCAGCTCCGGGCCGGAACAGGGTCACGGCTATGGCTACACCTTC.

V usage is TRBV7-2 and J usage is TRBJ1-4, with 10 bases identical to TRBD1. The V gene's germline CDR1 is SGHTA and CDR2 FQGNSA. The trim removed 0 bases at V and 7 bases at J, leaving 5 bases unmatched. This CDR3 is built from 16 residues. Written as DNA, the CDR3 is TGTGCCAGCAGCTTAGCGAGGACAGGGGGATTTGAAAAACTGTTTTTT. Translating gives CASSLARTGGFEKLFF.

J is TRBJ2-7 and V is TRBV5-4, with TRBD1 matching over 12 bases. CDR3 size: 15 residues. Germline values: CDR1 SGHNT, CDR2 YYREEE (reference sequence). Trimming removed 1 base from V and 3 bases from J; junction bases left unmatched: 2. The chain's CDR3 is CASSLWDRGRYEQYF. The CDR3 coding sequence is TGTGCCAGCAGCTTGTGGGACAGGGGGCGCTACGAGCAGTACTTC. Combining the CDR3 with reference TRBV5-4 and TRBJ2-7 gives the whole variable domain ETGVTQSPTHLIKTRGQQVTLRCSSQSGHNTVSWYQQALGQGPQFIFQYYREEENGRGNFPPRFSGLQFPNYSSELNVNALELDDSALYLCASSLWDRGRYEQYFGPGTRLTVT.

The table lists this clone with a few counts. The same CDR3 can be traced to other DNA sequences in this sample. This rearrangement joins TRBV18 to TRBJ1-2; TRBD1 might be the D (6 bases). V was pared by 3 bases and J by 2 bases, with 10 bases between. CDR3 length: 14 amino acids. The germline CDR1 and CDR2 sequences are KGHSH and LQKENI. Here the CDR3 DNA reads TGTGCCAGCTCACCTTCGGGGGCCAACTATGGCTACACCTTC. Its protein is CASSPSGANYGYTF.

The table lists this clone with a count of one. This chain links TRBV6-5 with TRBJ2-3, with D unclear. CDR1 and CDR2 (germline): MNHEY, SVGAGI. The V and J ends lost 0 bases and 0 bases respectively, with 10 bases between them. There are 16 residues in the CDR3. The CDR3 coding sequence is TGTGCCAGCAGTTACTCCCCGGAAATTAGCACAGATACGCAGTATTTT. The encoded protein is CASSYSPEISTDTQYF.

V is TRBV21-1 and J is TRBJ2-7; the table's D call TRBD2 went unverified against the DNA. TRBV21-1 is noted as a pseudogene. The CDR3 totals 16 residues. DNA for the CDR3: TGTGCCAGCAGCATCGGACTAGCGGGGGCCGCCTACGAGCAGTACTTC. The encoded protein is CASSIGLAGAAYEQYF.

This chain joins TRBV5-6 and TRBJ1-2, with a possible D match to TRBD1 (6 bases). CDR1 is SGHDT and CDR2 is YYEEEE in the germline V gene. Trimming removed 0 bases from V and 0 bases from J, with 18 bases in between. CDR3 length: 18 amino acids. The chain's CDR3 is CASSLVKSSGDSNYGYTF. For the CDR3, the DNA is TGTGCCAGCAGCTTGGTAAAGTCTTCAGGGGACTCTAACTATGGCTACACCTTC.

The CDR3, as DNA: TGTGCCAGCAGCTGGGGCAGGGGAACAGATACGCAGTATTTT. It specifies CASSWGRGTDTQYF. The rearrangement joins TRBV7-6 to TRBJ2-3, with a weak D call TRBD1 (6 bases). The CDR3 is made up of 14 amino acids. V gave up 4 bases and J gave up 3 bases, with 11 bases separating them. Germline CDR1 SGHVS, CDR2 FNYEAQ.

This clone has a single count. The chain links TRBV7-2 to TRBJ2-2; 7 bases align to TRBD2. With 5 bases clipped from V and 4 bases from J, the junction kept 7 bases outside the gene matches. Germline CDR1 and CDR2: SGHTA and FQGNSA. This CDR3 contains 15 residues. The CDR3 DNA is TGTGCCAGCAGCCCCAGTGGCGGGAGCACCGGGGAGCTGTTTTTT. Residues: CASSPSGGSTGELFF.

This chain uses TRBV6-4 with TRBJ1-1, with 9 bases aligning to TRBD1. Germline trimming cut 2 bases from V and 1 base from J; bases unmatched to any gene: 5. The CDR3 loop spans 16 amino acids. The germline CDR1 and CDR2 sequences are MRHNA and SNTAGT. CDR3 sequence (DNA): TGTGCCAGCAGTGACCCCCACAGGGGGCAGAACACTGAAGCTTTCTTT. This gives the protein CASSDPHRGQNTEAFF.